The source of this T cell receptor (beta chain) is a study of cytomegalovirus exposure and HLA in healthy donors (TCRdb year 2017). For the wider study: An earlier analysis of some 620 of the donors reported over 250 Gb of sequence data and about 120 million unique TCR beta sequences obtained from about 179 million T cells. Around 330 gigabases of sequencing data and around 80 million unique TCR sequences made up an early release that covered about 640 HLA-typed donors. Of the approximately 400 genotyped donors, approximately 82% fell in the genetic ancestry cluster associated with self-reported Caucasian donors. The study aimed to test whether signatures of past pathogen exposure could be identified by cataloging public T cell receptors. The study used immunosequencing to profile the T cell repertoires of more than 650 subjects and linked those repertoires to cytomegalovirus serostatus. Besides the first cohort of more than 650 subjects, a separate validation cohort made up of 120 different subjects was used. To predict cytomegalovirus infection status, the study combined high-throughput TCR immunosequencing, statistical association of individual TCRs with disease status, and machine learning. To study patterns of TCR occurrence, a later analysis re-analyzed previously published TCR beta repertoires from 666 donors and added high-resolution HLA genotyping. Rather than using new phenotypic data, the later analysis identified candidate immune exposures from TCR beta sequences and from how often those sequences occurred across donors. In an earlier analysis of 587 of the donors, high-throughput TCR beta sequencing was used to judge whether each TCR beta V gene segment behaved as functional or pseudogenic. Donor age, sex, ethnicity and CMV serostatus were compiled together with the repertoire data. In a later genetic analysis, genome-wide SNP genotypes for about three fifths of the 666 donors were used, and that subset was treated as a discovery cohort. Every repertoire in the discovery cohort had been generated on one and the same sequencing platform. Both class I and class II loci were covered by HLA typing, at four-digit resolution. The number of donors typed differed by locus, with 629-630 for A, B, C, DRB1 and DQB1, around 560 for DQA1, nearly 610 for DPA1, and 472 for DPB1. A handful of DR-DQ haplotypes were handled as single units for association and clustering because linkage in the cohort was strong. Among several hundred genotyped donors of the cohort, an average of around 250,000 unique TCR beta nucleotide sequences was sequenced per donor, of which roughly 17% were non-productive.

Library preparation employed the immunoSEQ multiplex PCR assay. For the multiplex PCR, a mixture combining 60 forward primers for TCR Vbeta segments and 13 reverse primers for TCR Jbeta segments was used. The CDR3 region of rearranged TCR beta genes was amplified from genomic DNA by a multiplex PCR assay. The amplified TCR beta libraries were sequenced on the Illumina HiSeq System as 87-base-pair reads. The authors processed their data as follows. A later analysis counted approximately 84 million unique TCR beta chains across the 650 to 800 repertoires, and around 12 million of these chains were shared by at least two donors. A nearest-neighbor algorithm error-corrected the raw reads and collapsed the reads into unique sequences, merging closely related sequences to remove PCR and sequencing errors. CDR3 sequences were aligned to IMGT reference sequences to assign V, D and J gene segments. Each retained sequence needed at least a six-nucleotide match to both a V gene segment and a J gene segment. A rearrangement counted as productive if the CDR3 had no stop codons and remained in frame with V and J, and every other rearrangement counted as non-productive. Following IMGT convention, CDR3 was defined as the stretch from the second conserved V-encoded cysteine to the conserved J-encoded phenylalanine. In an earlier analysis of around 570 of the donors, sequences lacking an unambiguous match to a single V gene segment were excluded. In an earlier analysis of 587 of the donors, a V segment was called functional when productive rearrangements were above 56.7%, and segregating when the standard deviation between donors exceeded 5%. A statistical classification framework was built for diagnosing cytomegalovirus status from the catalog of TCR beta chain sequences. In a later analysis, TCR nucleotide sequences were compared against IMGT/GENE-DB human TR gene sequences so that V and J genes could be assigned. In a later analysis, CDR3 sequences and most-parsimonious VDJ recombination scenarios were assigned using the TCRdist pipeline. In a later analysis, each TCR beta chain was defined by its CDR3 amino acid sequence together with its V-gene family, and reads without a unique V-gene family were excluded. As a way to deal with suspected cross-contamination and a sequencing artifact, a later analysis dropped roughly 600 nucleotide sequences that were highly shared and had low generation probability. For each public chain, a later analysis derived a clonal expansion index from normalized ranks of inferred template counts within each repertoire. A later analysis computed generation probabilities with a VDJ recombination model fitted to out-of-frame rearrangements, and checked the results against IGoR. In a later analysis, hypergeometric tests were used to score TCR-TCR, TCR-HLA and TCR-CMV co-occurrence, with a repertoire-size bias correction applied to TCR pairs. A later analysis estimated false discovery rates by permuting HLA or CMV assignments 20 times. A later analysis grouped co-occurring TCRs with DBSCAN, adding TCRdist sequence similarity when clustering within HLA-allele-positive subsets. Repertoires with fewer than 30,000 or more than 120,000 public chains, plus five repertoires with anomalous nucleotide sharing, were excluded from co-occurrence clustering. Drawn from immuneACCESS, this table holds only the in-frame rearrangements with V and J called that TCRdb kept. Clones are partly lost; checked studies trace under half to an unresolved V gene and leave the rest unexplained. V, J and clone size reflect that table, while D and trimming were determined from the DNA. Here the sample has more than 140,000 clones; 64% occur a single time. Approximately 2.9% of the sample belongs to the ten largest clones.

What the research found in general, with its limitations: Across donors, most TCR sequences were observed very rarely, whereas some public TCRs were present in many individuals. The earlier analysis of some 560 of the donors excluded some 15 rarely observed V segments, including chromosome 9 orphons, because counts were too low. A cluster of highly shared sequence variants was judged likely to be a technical artifact of the sequencing pipeline. A later analysis associated about 18,000 TCR beta sequences with specific HLA alleles at a false discovery rate of 0.05. Because some donors lacked HLA typing at each locus, the association tests relied only on the typed subset. Correlated functional status among segregating V segments might be attributable to linkage disequilibrium, but an unknown experimental factor could not be ruled out. Broadly in line with IMGT annotations, most TCR beta V segments showed up in productive rearrangements about 90% or about 30% of the time in an earlier analysis of 450 to 600 of the donors. The only immune exposure information available for the cohort was CMV serostatus. The cohort was sequenced for TCR beta chains only, and without alpha or paired-chain data the features that could be detected were limited. The classifier was reported to diagnose cytomegalovirus status with high specificity and sensitivity in both the original and validation cohorts. Compared with equally common non-associated chains, HLA-associated TCR beta chains in a later analysis were more clonally expanded and had lower generation probabilities. A few of the identified cytomegalovirus-associated TCR beta chains were confirmed in vitro to be specific for cytomegalovirus antigens. Roughly uniform sequencing depth across donors was assumed in presence/absence analyses, although this assumption may not hold. According to a later genetic analysis, donors in an Asian-associated ancestry cluster had fewer N-insertions in productive TCRs than the roughly 660-donor mean. In a later genetic analysis, a missense DCLRE1C variant was associated with V-gene and J-gene trimming of TCR beta chains, and the association was replicated in an independent cohort. According to a later analysis, TCR association rates differed among HLA loci, with DRB1 alleles showing the most associated TCRs and HLA-C alleles showing the fewest. The study gave a list of 150 to 200 TCR beta chains associated with cytomegalovirus. According to the authors, the approach could potentially be generalized to other disease states and immunological phenotypes. According to a later analysis, parvovirus B19, influenza, CMV and Epstein-Barr virus appeared linked to several top co-occurrence clusters. The 87-base-pair reads could not distinguish some IMGT-functional V segments, including TRBV6-2 and TRBV6-3, so those segments were excluded. A further reported finding was that TCR beta sequences accurately predicted the HLA-A and HLA-B alleles for most subjects in the first cohort. When HLA alleles, especially DR and DQ, strongly co-occurred, TCR associations were difficult to assign to individual alleles. A later analysis found that most CMV-associated TCR beta chains appeared HLA-restricted, with HLA associations seemingly driven largely by CMV exposure.

V lost 5 bases and J lost 4 bases, and the count of bases not matched to a germline gene is 7. Including the terminal cysteine and phenylalanine, the CDR3 comprises 15 residues. The CDR3 DNA has 45 bases and is translated from base 1. In the germline V gene, CDR1 corresponds to MDHEN and CDR2 to SYDVKM. With regard to this clone: Which antigen it targets is not known. No base-level quality is on record; no much larger clone is a single base apart.

In total, 500 to 700 healthy bone marrow donors made up the cohort. All cohort members were sampled while nominally healthy, although unrecorded immune exposures were likely present. The donor was CMV seropositive and belonged to the group of over 250 seropositive cohort members. Each donor provided a peripheral blood sample, and peripheral blood mononuclear cells were used for TCR beta sequencing. Genomic DNA was extracted from the blood cell samples with the Qiagen DNeasy Blood Extraction Kit. Sequenced sample: PBMCs. The source is a woman aged 25-40 years in good health and CMV-seropositive. The chain uses TRBV28 and TRBJ1-5, with TRBD1 identical over 8 junction bases. The nucleotides are TGTGCCAGCAGTCCTGGACAGGGAGGGAATCAGCCCCAGCATTTT. This codes for CASSPGQGGNQPQHF.